Below, one T cell receptor (beta chain) is given with its context. The data belong to a study of blood T cell repertoires in COVID-19. In the authors' workflow: By means of reference gene primer amplification, nucleated cell counts were estimated. Produced via immunoSEQ multiplex PCR; TCRdb's table is partial and in-frame only. The V and J calls and clone size are taken from that table; D and trimming were inferred from the DNA. The sample lists about 370,000 clones, more than 80% seen once, with about 1% in the top ten. Cohort assignment relied on participant-reported clinical history. Donors in Cohort 3 who had recovered were those with two negative PCRs, healthcare professional clearance, or resolution of their symptoms. This clonotype was obtained from a man younger than 35 who had recovered from COVID-19. The sample taken for sequencing was PBMCs or T cells enriched from blood (not recorded which).

CDR3 residues: CASSHIDRGGEQYF. In DNA form, the CDR3 reads TGTGCCAGCAGTCACATCGACAGGGGGGGCGAGCAGTACTTC. The chain joins TRBV27 to TRBJ2-7, with 9 bases aligning to TRBD1. With V trimmed by 5 bases and J by 6 bases, 8 bases remained unmatched. The CDR3 is 14 amino acids. Per germline, CDR1 MNHEY and CDR2 SMNVEV (reference sequence).